The 27 T cell receptor beta chains presented below share a single source sample, sequenced in a study of cytomegalovirus exposure and HLA in healthy donors. Primers: 60 Vbeta forward and 13 Jbeta reverse. Measured with immunoSEQ multiplex PCR; TCRdb has only the in-frame clones, and not every one. The data hold some 200,000 clones, with over 75% observed a single time. The sample consisted of PBMCs. These receptors were collected from a man between 35 and 55 years old in good health and CMV-seropositive.

V gene TRBV11-3 combines with J gene TRBJ1-1; 9 nucleotides match TRBD1. CDR1 is SGHNT, CDR2 YENEEA, per germline. The ends lost 6 bases at V and 7 bases at J; junction bases unmatched: 9. The CDR3 loop spans 14 amino acids. This chain's CDR3 is CASSLGTGPVEAFF. The CDR3 DNA reads as TGTGCCAGCAGTCTCGGGACAGGGCCAGTTGAAGCTTTCTTT.

In its sample, this clone was seen once. The chain employs TRBV11-1 and TRBJ1-1, with 9 bases lining up with TRBD1. Germline V gene lookup returns CDR1 SGHAT and CDR2 FQDESV (reference sequence). The ends lost 5 bases at V and 1 base at J; junction bases unmatched: 5. The CDR3 has 15 amino acids. The chain's CDR3 is CASSQRQGENTEAFF. The CDR3 DNA is TGTGCCAGCAGCCAGAGACAGGGGGAGAACACTGAAGCTTTCTTT.

This chain links TRBV2 with TRBJ2-5; 9 positions agree with TRBD2. Germline CDR1 and CDR2: SNHLY and FYNNEI. The V and J ends lost 4 bases and 4 bases, in that order; junction bases with no gene match: 10. The CDR3 runs 16 residues. The CDR3 sequence is CASSVFQAGGPETQYF. Here the CDR3 DNA reads TGTGCCAGCAGTGTCTTTCAAGCGGGGGGCCCAGAGACCCAGTACTTC.

The chain employs TRBV9 and TRBJ2-7; 8 nucleotides align to TRBD1. Per the germline V gene, CDR1 is SGDLS and CDR2 is YYNGEE. The junction had 4 bases not matched to a gene; V was cut back by 0 bases and J by 5 bases. The CDR3 is 14 amino acids. The CDR3 nucleotides are TGTGCCAGCAGCGTAGAGGGGACAGGCGACGAGCAGTACTTC. It encodes CASSVEGTGDEQYF.

The rearrangement joins TRBV10-2 to TRBJ1-2, with D perhaps matching TRBD1 (6 bases). The CDR3 has 13 residues. The V end lost 8 bases, the J end lost 4 bases, and 14 bases lay between the germline ends. Looked up from germline, CDR1 is WSHSY and CDR2 is SAAADI. Written as DNA, the CDR3 is TGCGCCAGCCACTCCGGGACATCCTATGGCTACACCTTC. Translation gives CASHSGTSYGYTF.

The chain couples TRBV5-1 to TRBJ2-7, with a weak D call TRBD1 (6 bases). This CDR3 has 17 residues. Trimming stripped 0 bases from V and 0 bases from J, with 16 bases between. The germline CDR1 and CDR2 sequences are SGHRS and YFSETQ. The CDR3 DNA reads TGCGCCAGCAGCTTGGAAATCGACAGGACCCTCTCCTACGAGCAGTACTTC. This encodes CASSLEIDRTLSYEQYF.

This chain links TRBV7-3 with TRBJ2-5; 11 bases match TRBD2. With 3 bases clipped from V and 4 bases from J, the junction kept 4 bases outside the gene matches. The CDR3 is 15 amino acids. Germline V gives CDR1 SGHTA, CDR2 FQGTGA. The CDR3 protein is CASSLGLAARETQYF. The CDR3 DNA follows: TGTGCCAGCAGCTTGGGACTAGCGGCTCGAGAGACCCAGTACTTC.

This chain uses TRBV19 with TRBJ2-7; 7 bases line up with TRBD1. J lost 0 bases, V lost 5 bases, and 4 bases had no gene match. CDR3 size: 14 residues. Per germline, CDR1 LNHDA and CDR2 SQIVND (reference sequence). The CDR3 sequence: CASSRTGSSYEQYF. The DNA for the CDR3 is TGTGCCAGTAGTCGGACAGGAAGCTCCTACGAGCAGTACTTC.

CDR3 in DNA: TGTGCCAGCAGTGGGGACAGGGGGATTTCGGGTGAAAAACTGTTTTTT. This encodes CASSGDRGISGEKLFF. V is TRBV2 and J is TRBJ1-4; 11 bases are shared with TRBD1. Germline V gene sequence: CDR1 SNHLY, CDR2 FYNNEI. The CDR3 sequence is 16 residues long. The trim removed 4 bases at V and 7 bases at J, leaving 8 bases unmatched.

The gene calls are TRBV28 and TRBJ2-2; 7 nucleotides match TRBD2. The CDR3 sequence is 16 residues long. Germline V CDR1 and CDR2: MDHEN, SYDVKM. After removal of 5 bases from V and 2 bases from J, the junction contained 8 bases not matched to a gene. In DNA, the CDR3 is TGTGCCAGCAGTGCCCTGACGGGGGGTAACACCGGGGAGCTGTTTTTT. Encoded protein: CASSALTGGNTGELFF.

J is TRBJ1-2 and V is TRBV6-4, with 7 nucleotides matching TRBD1. With V trimmed by 5 bases and J by 4 bases, 4 bases remained unmatched. Germline V lookup: CDR1 MRHNA, CDR2 SNTAGT. The CDR3 spans 13 residues. The CDR3 region has the DNA TGTGCCAGCAGTAAGGACAGGTTCTATGGCTACACCTTC. Translating it yields CASSKDRFYGYTF.

Turning to this clone: An end of the junction differs from the germline gene, which may be a read error. CDR3 amino acids: CATSRYSGGASNEQYF. The CDR3 bases are TGTGCCACCAGCAGGTATTCAGGGGGCGCCTCCAACGAGCAGTACTTC. This chain connects TRBV15 to TRBJ2-7, with 8 positions matching TRBD1. The germline CDR1 and CDR2 sequences are LNHNV and YYDKDF (reference sequence). The CDR3 totals 16 residues.

This chain joins TRBV6-5 and TRBJ2-7; TRBD1 matches 8 bases. CDR3 size: 15 residues. CDR1 is MNHEY and CDR2 is SVGAGI in the germline V gene. V shed 6 bases, J shed 6 bases, and the junction held 13 bases outside the gene matches. The CDR3 here is CASSHSTGGTGEQYF. CDR3 nucleotides: TGTGCCAGCAGCCATTCTACAGGGGGAACGGGCGAGCAGTACTTC.

This clone was seen more than once but under ten times. V usage is TRBV15 and J usage is TRBJ1-2; 8 bases fit TRBD1. Looked up from germline, CDR1 is LNHNV and CDR2 is YYDKDF (reference sequence). After removal of 2 bases from V and 1 base from J, the junction contained 3 bases not matched to a gene. The CDR3 loop spans 15 amino acids. CDR3 nucleotide sequence: TGTGCCACCAGCAGACACGGACAGGGTAACTATGGCTACACCTTC. Translated, it gives CATSRHGQGNYGYTF.

The rearrangement joins TRBV4-1 to TRBJ1-1, with D possibly being TRBD1 (5 bases). Per the germline V gene, CDR1 is MGHRA and CDR2 is YSYEKL. This CDR3 is built from 11 residues. V dropped 4 bases and J dropped 7 bases, with 7 bases sitting between them. The CDR3 DNA reads as TGCGCCAGCAGCCTTACAGGTGAAGCTTTCTTT. Its protein product is CASSLTGEAFF.

Worth noting for this clone: One end of the junction is discordant with germline, which a read error may explain. The V and J genes are TRBV7-9 and TRBJ2-7; maybe TRBD1 (6 bases). CDR3 length: 17 amino acids. Germline CDR1 and CDR2: SEHNR and FQNEAQ (reference sequence). DNA of the CDR3: TGTTCCAGCACCTCCGACAGGTCAAAAAGGGGCCCCTACGAGCAGTACTTC. Protein product: CSSTSDRSKRGPYEQYF.

The J gene is TRBJ2-2, the V gene TRBV10-3, with 8 positions matching TRBD1. V was pared by 2 bases and J by 5 bases, with 4 bases of the junction left unmatched. The CDR3 spans 15 residues. In germline, CDR1 is ENHRY, CDR2 SYGVKD. The CDR3 nucleotides are TGTGCCATCAGTGAGACCACAGGGGGAACCGGGGAGCTGTTTTTT. As protein: CAISETTGGTGELFF.

This chain uses TRBV18 with TRBJ2-3; a possible D gene is TRBD1 (6 bases). CDR1 is KGHSH and CDR2 is LQKENI in the germline V gene. This CDR3 spans 15 amino acids. The V end lost 3 bases, the J end lost 4 bases, and 14 bases lay between the germline ends. The CDR3 spells CASSPLTDRSDTQYF. DNA for the CDR3: TGTGCCAGCTCACCCTTAACGGACAGATCAGATACGCAGTATTTT.

As to this clone: One end of the junction is discordant with germline, which a read error may explain. Distinct nucleotide sequences in the sample also encode this CDR3. The chain has TRBV2 and TRBJ1-1; D perhaps matches TRBD1 (5 bases). The CDR3 consists of 14 residues. Germline lookup yields CDR1 SNHLY and CDR2 FYNNEI. CDR3 sequence (DNA): TGTGCCAGCAGCACCTGGACATTGAACACCGAAGCTTTCTTT. It specifies CASSTWTLNTEAFF. Looking up the rest from reference TRBV2 and TRBJ1-1 gives the full variable domain: EPEVTQTPSHQVTQMGQEVILRCVPISNHLYFYWYRQILGQKVEFLVSFYNNEISEKSEIFDDQFSVERPDGSNFTLKIRSTKLEDSAMYFCASSTWTLNTEAFFGQGTRLTVV.

This rearrangement joins TRBV7-6 to TRBJ2-7; tentative D call: TRBD1 (6 bases). The germline CDR1 and CDR2 sequences are SGHVS and FNYEAQ. CDR3 length: 13 amino acids. Trimming stripped 4 bases from V and 5 bases from J, with 12 bases between. This chain's CDR3 is CASSSNRVDEQYF. The CDR3 coding sequence is TGTGCCAGCAGCTCCAACAGGGTGGACGAGCAGTACTTC. Combining the CDR3 with reference TRBV7-6 and TRBJ2-7 gives the whole variable domain GAGVSQSPRYKVTKRGQDVALRCDPISGHVSLYWYRQALGQGPEFLTYFNYEAQQDKSGLPNDRFSAERPEGSISTLTIQRTEQRDSAMYRCASSSNRVDEQYFGPGTRLTVT.

V and J are TRBV5-1 and TRBJ2-1; 8 bases are shared with TRBD2. The germline V gene encodes CDR1 SGHRS and CDR2 YFSETQ. The CDR3 has 15 amino acids. The J segment lost 7 bases and the V segment lost 0 bases, leaving 6 bases of the junction unmatched. In DNA, the CDR3 is TGCGCCAGCAGCTTGGTGGCGGGGGGCCTTAATGAGCAGTTCTTC. Amino acid sequence: CASSLVAGGLNEQFF.

The chain carries TRBV28 and TRBJ2-2, with 8 bases fitting TRBD1. Trimming removed 3 bases from V and 4 bases from J; junction bases left unmatched: 7. In germline, CDR1 is MDHEN, CDR2 SYDVKM. This CDR3 has 16 amino acids. CDR3 nucleotide sequence: TGTGCCAGCAGTTTTACAGGGGGGTGGGGCACCGGGGAGCTGTTTTTT. Translating it yields CASSFTGGWGTGELFF.

The chain has TRBV7-2 and TRBJ1-2; 9 nucleotides line up with TRBD1. This CDR3 has 15 amino acids. Losses at the gene ends were 2 bases for V and 4 bases for J; bases not matched to a gene: 5. The germline CDR1 and CDR2 sequences are SGHTA and FQGNSA. This CDR3 reads CASSLKLTGGYGYTF. CDR3 sequence (DNA): TGTGCCAGCAGCTTAAAACTGACAGGGGGCTATGGCTACACCTTC.

The CDR3 DNA reads as TGCGCCAGCAGCTCTTCGGGGGGGCAAGAGACCCAGTACTTC. This translates into CASSSSGGQETQYF. The gene calls are TRBV5-1 and TRBJ2-5; 8 bases line up with TRBD2. Germline V gene data show CDR1 as SGHRS and CDR2 as YFSETQ. The CDR3 runs 14 residues. Trimming removed 3 bases from V and 2 bases from J; junction bases left unmatched: 3.

The chain employs TRBV6-4 and TRBJ1-5; TRBD1 might be the D (6 bases). Germline V gene sequence: CDR1 MRHNA, CDR2 SNTAGT. Trimming removed 6 bases at V and 1 base at J, with 10 bases between. The CDR3 loop spans 14 amino acids. The CDR3 loop reads CASSKDRSNQPQHF. DNA for the CDR3: TGTGCCAGCAGCAAGGACAGAAGCAATCAGCCCCAGCATTTT.

The chain has TRBV19 and TRBJ2-7, with 9 bases that match TRBD1. Germline CDR1 reads LNHDA; CDR2 reads SQIVND (reference sequence). The junction had 9 bases not matched to a gene; V was cut back by 7 bases and J by 5 bases. CDR3 size: 14 residues. In DNA form, the CDR3 reads TGTGCCAGTAACAGGGGGCATGAGTGGGACGAGCAGTACTTC. Translation gives CASNRGHEWDEQYF.

This chain joins TRBV11-2 and TRBJ2-2; 9 bases align to TRBD2. Germline assignment: CDR1 SGHAT and CDR2 FQNNGV. V gave up 1 base and J gave up 5 bases; unmatched junction bases: 5. The CDR3 totals 16 residues. The CDR3 nucleotides read TGTGCCAGCAGCTTAGGGCTAGCGGGATGGACCGGGGAGCTGTTTTTT. Translated: CASSLGLAGWTGELFF.